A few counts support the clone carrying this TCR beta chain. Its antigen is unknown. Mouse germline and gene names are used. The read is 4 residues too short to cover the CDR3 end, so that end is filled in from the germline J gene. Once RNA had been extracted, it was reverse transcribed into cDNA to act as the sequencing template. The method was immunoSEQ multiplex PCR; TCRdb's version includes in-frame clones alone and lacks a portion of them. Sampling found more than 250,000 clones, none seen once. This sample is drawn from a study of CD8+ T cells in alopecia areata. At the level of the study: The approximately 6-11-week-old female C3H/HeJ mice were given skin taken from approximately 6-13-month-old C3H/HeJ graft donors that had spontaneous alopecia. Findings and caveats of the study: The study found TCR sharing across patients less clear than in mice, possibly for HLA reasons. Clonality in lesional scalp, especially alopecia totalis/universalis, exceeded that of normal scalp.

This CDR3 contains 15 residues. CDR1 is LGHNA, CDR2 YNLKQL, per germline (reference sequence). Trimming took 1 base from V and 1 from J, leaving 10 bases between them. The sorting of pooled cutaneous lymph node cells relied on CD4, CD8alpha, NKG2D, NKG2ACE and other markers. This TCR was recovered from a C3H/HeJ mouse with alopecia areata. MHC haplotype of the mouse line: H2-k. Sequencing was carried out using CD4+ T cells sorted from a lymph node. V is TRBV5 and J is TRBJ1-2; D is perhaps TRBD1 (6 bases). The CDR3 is CASSQGGGGNSDYTF. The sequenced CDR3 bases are TGTGCCAGCAGCCAAGGAGGGGGGGGAAACTCC.